Detailed here is one T cell receptor beta chain. The antigen is not known. Other DNA sequences of this sample code for an identical CDR3. The sample originates from a study of memory CD4+ T cells and cytomegalovirus serostatus. The overall study: Donors were healthy Belgian adults, fewer than ten CMV seropositive and about two dozen seronegative.

The CDR3 length is 13 residues. CDR1 and CDR2 from the germline V gene are KGHSH and LQKENI. Trimming left V 6 bases short and J 0 bases short, with 6 bases between. The sort gate was single viable CD3+CD4+CD8-CD45RO+ cells for memory CD4+ T cells. The method was immunoSEQ multiplex PCR; TCRdb's version includes in-frame clones alone and lacks a portion of them. This table has about 59,000 clones, roughly three quarters appearing once. Overall study results and limits: Suggested: most of the CMV-linked TCR signature lies in CD4+ memory cells.

The sample consisted of memory CD4+ T cells from blood. The receptor's source is an adult in good health and CMV-seronegative. The chain couples TRBV18 to TRBJ1-5; D not resolved. CDR3 protein: CASSGDSNQPQHF. Here the CDR3 DNA reads TGTGCCAGCTCCGGGGATAGCAATCAGCCCCAGCATTTT.